This T cell receptor beta chain was retrieved from a study of spatial heterogeneity in lung cancer. Points from the study as a whole: In tumors, expanded intratumoral alpha and beta TCR counts tracked mutation counts.

The sample's time point: sample taken at primary tumor resection. V lost 5 bases and J lost 7, with 18 bases in between. The CDR3 is made up of 15 amino acids. CDR1 is MNHNS, CDR2 SASEGT, per germline. TCRdb reprocessed the 5' RACE reads with MiXCR, giving one entry per CDR3 protein. The table shows about 27,000 distinct CDR3 sequences, with 7.1% occurring only once. Ten or more counts support this clonotype. Its antigen is undetermined. The source was lung tumor tissue, collected at surgery. The sequence derives from a male donor with early-stage non-small cell lung cancer. The rearrangement joins TRBV6-1 to TRBJ2-1, with D possibly called TRBD1 or TRBD2 (6 bases each). In nucleotides, the CDR3 is TGTGCCAGCAGTAGTCTTAGGGGGGCCATGAATGAGCAGTTCTTC. Translated, it gives CASSSLRGAMNEQFF.